Listed below are T cell receptor beta chains from one sample, sequenced in a study of blood T cells in healthy people across ages. TCRdb recomputed calls from the 5' RACE reads with MiXCR, one row per CDR3 protein. The sample includes about a million distinct CDR3 sequences, more than 30% seen only once; the top ten take about an eighth. Sequenced sample: blood. The receptors shown here come from a young man in good health. The CDR3 runs from the conserved cysteine through the conserved F or W. D genes are given only for firm matches. Rows may omit the clone size; those that give it use once, few, many or a size class.

J | D | V | size | CDR3 | DNA
TRBJ1-1 | - | TRBV10-3 | - | CAIRRTENTEAFF | TGTGCCATCAGACGGACTGAGAACACTGAAGCTTTCTTT
TRBJ1-2 | - | TRBV16 | - | CASSQYADSNYGYTF | TGTGCCAGCAGCCAATATGCAGACTCTAACTATGGCTACACCTTC
TRBJ2-3 | - | TRBV5-1 | few | CASSLVGISTDTQYF | TGCGCCAGCAGCTTGGTCGGGATAAGCACAGATACGCAGTATTTT
TRBJ2-1 | TRBD1 | TRBV11-3 | - | CASSSSYRGQGYNEQFF | TGTGCCAGCAGCTCATCCTACAGGGGGCAGGGCTACAATGAGCAGTTCTTC
TRBJ2-3 | - | TRBV6-5 | - | CASWSSGQGTQYF | TGTGCCAGCTGGTCTAGTGGCCAAGGTACGCAGTATTTT
TRBJ2-2 | - | TRBV24-1 | - | CAPGRGTLNTGELFF | TGTGCCCCCGGCAGAGGGACCTTGAACACCGGGGAGCTGTTTTTT
TRBJ1-3 | - | TRBV7-2 | - | CASSPGDTIYF | TGTGCCAGCAGCCCCGGGGACACCATATATTTT
TRBJ2-1 | - | TRBV9 | few | CASSVVPSGLLNEQFF | TGTGCCAGCAGCGTAGTACCCTCGGGGCTTCTCAATGAGCAGTTCTTC
TRBJ2-7 | - | TRBV12-3/TRBV12-4 | - | CVSSFDSFHEQYF | TGTGTCAGCAGTTTCGACAGTTTCCACGAGCAGTACTTC
TRBJ2-1 | - | TRBV10-3 | - | CAISESNEVYNEQFF | TGTGCCATCAGTGAGTCGAATGAGGTTTACAATGAGCAGTTCTTC
TRBJ1-2 | - | TRBV6-5 | few | CASSWGQDVNYGYTF | TGTGCCAGCAGCTGGGGCCAGGACGTCAACTATGGCTACACCTTC
TRBJ2-1 | - | TRBV9 | few | CASSVEMLVLDNEQFF | TGTGCCAGCAGCGTGGAGATGTTAGTATTGGACAATGAGCAGTTCTTC
TRBJ2-1 | TRBD1 | TRBV20-1 | - | CSARWGQVYNEQFF | TGCAGTGCTAGGTGGGGACAGGTATACAATGAGCAGTTCTTC
TRBJ2-7 | TRBD2 | TRBV20-1 | - | CSASRGLAGGLPYNEQYF | TGCAGTGCTAGCCGAGGACTAGCGGGGGGACTTCCCTACAATGAGCAGTACTTC
TRBJ2-5 | - | TRBV20-1 | - | CSANLGFNNEQYF | TGCAGTGCTAACCTCGGCTTCAACAATGAGCAGTACTTC
TRBJ1-5 | TRBD1 | TRBV20-1 | few | CSASPPRGVSNQPQHF | TGCAGTGCTAGTCCCCCCAGGGGGGTTAGCAATCAGCCCCAGCATTTT
TRBJ1-6 | TRBD1 | TRBV10-3 | - | CAISSDRGGSPLHF | TGTGCCATCAGTAGCGACAGGGGGGGGTCACCCCTCCACTTT
TRBJ1-1 | TRBD1 | TRBV27 | - | CASSSVGTGVRNTEAFF | TGTGCCAGCAGTTCCGTAGGGACAGGGGTCCGGAACACTGAAGCTTTCTTT
TRBJ2-5 | - | TRBV4-1 | few | CASSQAGTLQETQYF | TGCGCCAGCAGCCAAGCCGGGACTTTACAAGAGACCCAGTACTTC
TRBJ1-6 | - | TRBV4-3 | few | CASSLDQDSPLHF | TGCGCCAGCAGCTTAGACCAAGATTCACCCCTCCACTTT
TRBJ1-4 | - | TRBV5-1 | - | CASSLDPGPNEKLFF | TGCGCCAGCAGCTTGGATCCGGGCCCGAATGAAAAACTGTTTTTT
TRBJ2-7 | - | TRBV9 | - | CASSVAETSYEQYF | TGTGCCAGCAGCGTAGCGGAGACCTCCTACGAGCAGTACTTC
TRBJ1-5 | - | TRBV4-1 | - | CASSQGGQNNQPQHF | TGCGCCAGCAGCCAAGGGGGGCAAAATAATCAGCCCCAGCATTTT
TRBJ1-5 | TRBD1 | TRBV5-1 | - | CASSPDRESQPQHF | TGCGCCAGCAGCCCGGACAGGGAGAGTCAGCCCCAGCATTTT
TRBJ1-2 | - | TRBV25-1 | few | CASSEGRKDGYTF | TGTGCCAGCAGTGAGGGAAGGAAAGATGGCTACACCTTC
TRBJ1-2 | TRBD1 | TRBV7-3 | few | CASSHGDSGYTF | TGTGCCAGCAGCCATGGGGACAGCGGCTACACCTTC
TRBJ1-2 | - | TRBV20-1 | - | CSARDRLQVNYGYTF | TGCAGTGCTAGAGATCGACTACAGGTGAACTATGGCTACACCTTC
TRBJ1-2 | TRBD1 | TRBV4-2 | - | CVSSQARQGRTTYYGYTF | TGTGTCAGCAGCCAGGCTAGACAGGGGAGGACGACTTACTATGGCTACACCTTC
TRBJ2-7 | - | TRBV6-2/TRBV6-3 | few | CATGRYEQYF | TGTGCCACAGGGAGGTACGAGCAGTACTTC
TRBJ2-7 | TRBD1 | TRBV5-4 | - | CASSFTGEIGEQYF | TGTGCCAGCAGCTTTACAGGGGAGATCGGTGAGCAGTACTTC
TRBJ2-5 | - | TRBV20-1 | few | CSAILASSIQETQYF | TGCAGTGCTATTCTTGCTAGCAGCATCCAAGAGACCCAGTACTTC
TRBJ2-1 | - | TRBV9 | few | CASSVVRAGYNEQFF | TGTGCCAGCAGCGTAGTAAGGGCCGGATACAATGAGCAGTTCTTC
TRBJ2-5 | - | TRBV9 | - | CASSVGSRPHEQYF | TGTGCCAGCAGCGTGGGCAGTCGCCCCCATGAGCAGTACTTC
TRBJ2-3 | - | TRBV5-1 | few | CASSRDLRDTQYF | TGCGCCAGCAGCCGGGACCTTAGGGATACGCAGTATTTT
TRBJ1-1 | TRBD1 | TRBV5-1 | - | CASSAQGASRTEAFF | TGCGCCAGCAGCGCACAGGGGGCGAGTCGCACTGAAGCTTTCTTT
TRBJ2-1 | - | TRBV27 | - | CASSTTSGNSDEQFF | TGTGCCAGCAGTACCACTTCCGGGAACAGCGATGAGCAGTTCTTC
TRBJ2-7 | TRBD1 | TRBV20-1 | once | CSHRDSYNEQYF | TGCAGTCATAGGGACAGCTACAATGAGCAGTACTTC
TRBJ1-1 | TRBD1 | TRBV10-3 | - | CAGSGDRGRTEAFF | TGTGCCGGCAGTGGCGACAGGGGGCGAACTGAAGCTTTCTTT
TRBJ1-2 | - | TRBV5-4 | - | CASSSTNSVIDNYGYTF | TGTGCCAGCAGCTCCACTAATAGCGTGATCGATAACTATGGCTACACCTTC
TRBJ1-2 | TRBD1 | TRBV12-3/TRBV12-4 | few | CASSGTGAGDGYTF | TGTGCCAGCAGTGGGACAGGGGCGGGGGATGGCTACACCTTC